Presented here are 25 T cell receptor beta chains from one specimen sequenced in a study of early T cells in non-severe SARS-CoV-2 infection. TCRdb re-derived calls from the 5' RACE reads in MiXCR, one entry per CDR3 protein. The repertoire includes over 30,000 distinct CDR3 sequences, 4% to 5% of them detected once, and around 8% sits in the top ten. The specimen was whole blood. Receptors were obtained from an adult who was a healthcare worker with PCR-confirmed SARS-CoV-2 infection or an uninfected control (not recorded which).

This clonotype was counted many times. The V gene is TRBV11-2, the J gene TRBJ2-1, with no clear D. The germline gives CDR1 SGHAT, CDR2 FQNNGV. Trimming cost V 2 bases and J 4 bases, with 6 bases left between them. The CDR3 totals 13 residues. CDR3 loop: CASSLMIYNEQFF. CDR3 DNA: TGTGCCAGCAGCTTAATGATTTACAATGAGCAGTTCTTC. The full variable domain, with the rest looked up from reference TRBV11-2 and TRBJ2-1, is EAGVAQSPRYKIIEKRQSVAFWCNPISGHATLYWYQQILGQGPKLLIQFQNNGVVDDSQLPKDRFSAERLKGVDSTLKIQPAKLEDSAVYLCASSLMIYNEQFFGPGTRLTVL.

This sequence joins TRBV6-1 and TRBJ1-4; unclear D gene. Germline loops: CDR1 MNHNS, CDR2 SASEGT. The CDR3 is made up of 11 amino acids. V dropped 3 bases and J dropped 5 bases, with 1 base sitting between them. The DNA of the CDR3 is TGTGCCAGCAGTGAGAATGAAAAACTGTTTTTT. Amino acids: CASSENEKLFF.

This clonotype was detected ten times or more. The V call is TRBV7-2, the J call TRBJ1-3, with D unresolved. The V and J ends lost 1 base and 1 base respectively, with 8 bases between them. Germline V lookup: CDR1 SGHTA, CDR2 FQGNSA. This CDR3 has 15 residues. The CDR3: CASSLDWSSGNTIYF. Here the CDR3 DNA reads TGTGCCAGCAGCTTAGATTGGAGTTCTGGAAACACCATATATTTT.

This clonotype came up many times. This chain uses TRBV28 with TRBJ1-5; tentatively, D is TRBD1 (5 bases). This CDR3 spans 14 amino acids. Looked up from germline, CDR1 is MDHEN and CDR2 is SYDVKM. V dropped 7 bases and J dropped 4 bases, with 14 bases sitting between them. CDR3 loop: CASTPGFRNQPQHF. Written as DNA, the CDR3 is TGTGCCAGCACCCCAGGGTTCCGAAATCAGCCCCAGCATTTT. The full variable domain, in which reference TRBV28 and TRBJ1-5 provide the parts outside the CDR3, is DVKVTQSSRYLVKRTGEKVFLECVQDMDHENMFWYRQDPGLGLRLIYFSYDVKMKEKGDIPEGYSVSREKKERFSLILESASTNQTSMYLCASTPGFRNQPQHFGDGTRLSIL.

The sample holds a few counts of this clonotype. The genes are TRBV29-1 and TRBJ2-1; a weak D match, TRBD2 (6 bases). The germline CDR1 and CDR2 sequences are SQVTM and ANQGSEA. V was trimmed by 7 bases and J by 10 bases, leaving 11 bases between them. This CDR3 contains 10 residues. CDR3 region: CSGTNREQFF. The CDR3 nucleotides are TGCAGCGGGACTAACCGGGAGCAGTTCTTC.

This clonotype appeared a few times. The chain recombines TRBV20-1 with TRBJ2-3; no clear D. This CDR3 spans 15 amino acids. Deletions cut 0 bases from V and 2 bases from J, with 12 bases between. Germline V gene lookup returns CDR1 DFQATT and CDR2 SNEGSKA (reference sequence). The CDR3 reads CSARDSNRLTDTQYF. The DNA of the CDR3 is TGCAGTGCTAGAGATTCGAATCGGCTCACAGATACGCAGTATTTT.

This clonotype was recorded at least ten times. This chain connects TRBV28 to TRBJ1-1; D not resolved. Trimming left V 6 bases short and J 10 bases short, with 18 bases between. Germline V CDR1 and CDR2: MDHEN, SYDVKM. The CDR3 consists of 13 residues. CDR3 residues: CASSLGLGLSAFF. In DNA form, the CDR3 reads TGTGCCAGCAGCCTCGGACTTGGGTTATCAGCTTTCTTT.

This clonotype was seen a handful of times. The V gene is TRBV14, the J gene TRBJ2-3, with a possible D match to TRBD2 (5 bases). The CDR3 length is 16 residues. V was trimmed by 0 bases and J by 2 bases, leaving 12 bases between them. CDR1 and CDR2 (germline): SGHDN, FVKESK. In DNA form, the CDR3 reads TGTGCCAGCAGCCAAGATCGGTCAGGACTCACAGATACGCAGTATTTT. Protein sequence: CASSQDRSGLTDTQYF. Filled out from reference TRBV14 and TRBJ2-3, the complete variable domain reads EAGVTQFPSHSVIEKGQTVTLRCDPISGHDNLYWYRRVMGKEIKFLLHFVKESKQDESGMPNNRFLAERTGGTYSTLKVQPAELEDSGVYFCASSQDRSGLTDTQYFGPGTRLTVL.

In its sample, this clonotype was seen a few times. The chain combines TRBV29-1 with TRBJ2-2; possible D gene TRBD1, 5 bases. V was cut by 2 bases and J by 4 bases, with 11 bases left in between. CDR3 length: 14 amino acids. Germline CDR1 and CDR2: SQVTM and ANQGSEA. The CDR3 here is CSVERGSGTGELFF. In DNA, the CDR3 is TGCAGCGTTGAAAGGGGTTCAGGCACCGGGGAGCTGTTTTTT.

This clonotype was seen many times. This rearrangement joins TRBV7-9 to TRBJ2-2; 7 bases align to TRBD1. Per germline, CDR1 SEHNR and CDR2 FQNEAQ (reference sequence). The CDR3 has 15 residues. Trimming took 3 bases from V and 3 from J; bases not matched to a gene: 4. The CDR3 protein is CASSFTGVDTGELFF. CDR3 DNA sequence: TGTGCCAGCAGCTTCACAGGGGTGGACACCGGGGAGCTGTTTTTT.

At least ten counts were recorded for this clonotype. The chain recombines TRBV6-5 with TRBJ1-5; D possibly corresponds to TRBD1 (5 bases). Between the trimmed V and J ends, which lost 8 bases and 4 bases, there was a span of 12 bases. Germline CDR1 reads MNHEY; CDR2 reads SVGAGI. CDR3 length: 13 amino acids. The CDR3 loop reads CASADSPNQPQHF. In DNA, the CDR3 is TGTGCCAGCGCTGACAGTCCGAATCAGCCCCAGCATTTT.

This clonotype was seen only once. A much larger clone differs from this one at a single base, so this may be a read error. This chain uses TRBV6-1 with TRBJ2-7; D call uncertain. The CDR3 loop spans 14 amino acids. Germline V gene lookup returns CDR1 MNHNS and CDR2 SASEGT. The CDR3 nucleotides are TGTGTCAGCAGTGGGATAGGAAGCTCCTACGAGCAGTACTTC. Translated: CVSSGIGSSYEQYF.

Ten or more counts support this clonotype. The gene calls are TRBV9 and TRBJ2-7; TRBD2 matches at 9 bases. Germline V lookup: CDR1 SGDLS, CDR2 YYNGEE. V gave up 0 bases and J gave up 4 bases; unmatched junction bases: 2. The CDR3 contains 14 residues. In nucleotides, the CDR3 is TGTGCCAGCAGCGTAGGCGGGGGGGAATACGAGCAGTACTTC. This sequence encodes CASSVGGGEYEQYF.

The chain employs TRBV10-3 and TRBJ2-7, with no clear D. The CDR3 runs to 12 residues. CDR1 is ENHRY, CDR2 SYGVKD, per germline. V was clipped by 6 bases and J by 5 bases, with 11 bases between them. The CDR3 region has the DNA TGTGCCATCAGCGCAGAGGACCACGAGCAGTACTTC. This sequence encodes CAISAEDHEQYF.

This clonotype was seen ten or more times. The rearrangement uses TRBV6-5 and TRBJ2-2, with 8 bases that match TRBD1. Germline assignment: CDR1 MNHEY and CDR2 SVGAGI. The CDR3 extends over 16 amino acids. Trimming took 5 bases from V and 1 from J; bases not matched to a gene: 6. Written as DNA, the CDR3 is TGTGCCAGCAGTCGAGACAGGGGACGGAACACCGGGGAGCTGTTTTTT. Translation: CASSRDRGRNTGELFF.

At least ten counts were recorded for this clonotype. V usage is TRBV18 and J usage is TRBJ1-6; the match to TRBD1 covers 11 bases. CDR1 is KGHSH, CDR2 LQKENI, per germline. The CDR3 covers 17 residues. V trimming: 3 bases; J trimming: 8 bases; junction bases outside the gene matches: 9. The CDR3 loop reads CASSPRRTGGEDSPLHF. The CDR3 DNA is TGTGCCAGCTCACCCCGCCGGACAGGGGGCGAGGATTCACCCCTCCACTTT.

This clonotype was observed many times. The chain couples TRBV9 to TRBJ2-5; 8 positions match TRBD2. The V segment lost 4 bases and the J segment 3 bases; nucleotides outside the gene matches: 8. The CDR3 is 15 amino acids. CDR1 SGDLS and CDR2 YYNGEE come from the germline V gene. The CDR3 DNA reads TGTGCCAGCAGCATCACCCCAGCGGGGGAAGAGACCCAGTACTTC. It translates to CASSITPAGEETQYF.

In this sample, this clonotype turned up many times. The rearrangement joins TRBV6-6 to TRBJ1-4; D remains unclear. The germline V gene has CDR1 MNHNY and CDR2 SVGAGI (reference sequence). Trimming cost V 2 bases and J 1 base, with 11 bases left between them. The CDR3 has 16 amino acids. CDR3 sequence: CASSYREVGTNEKLFF. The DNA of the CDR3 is TGTGCCAGCAGTTACAGGGAGGTTGGAACTAATGAAAAACTGTTTTTT.

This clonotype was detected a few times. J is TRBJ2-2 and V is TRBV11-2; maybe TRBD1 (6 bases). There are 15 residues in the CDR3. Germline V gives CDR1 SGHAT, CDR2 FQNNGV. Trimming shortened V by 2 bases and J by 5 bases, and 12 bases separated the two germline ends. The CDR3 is CASSLRRQVTGELFF. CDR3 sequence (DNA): TGTGCCAGCAGCTTACGCCGACAGGTTACCGGGGAGCTGTTTTTT.

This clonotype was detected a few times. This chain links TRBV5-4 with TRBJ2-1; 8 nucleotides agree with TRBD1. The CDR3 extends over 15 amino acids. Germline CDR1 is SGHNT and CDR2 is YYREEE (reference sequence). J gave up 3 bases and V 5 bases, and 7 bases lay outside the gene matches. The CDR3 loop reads CASRPRGRNYNEQFF. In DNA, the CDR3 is TGTGCCAGCAGACCCAGGGGGCGCAACTACAATGAGCAGTTCTTC.

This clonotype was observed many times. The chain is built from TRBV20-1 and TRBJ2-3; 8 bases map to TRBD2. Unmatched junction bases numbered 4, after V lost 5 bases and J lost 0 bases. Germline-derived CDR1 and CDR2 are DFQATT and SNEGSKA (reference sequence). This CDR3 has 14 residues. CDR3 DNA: TGCAGTGCTGGGGAGCGGGGGAGCACAGATACGCAGTATTTT. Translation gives CSAGERGSTDTQYF.

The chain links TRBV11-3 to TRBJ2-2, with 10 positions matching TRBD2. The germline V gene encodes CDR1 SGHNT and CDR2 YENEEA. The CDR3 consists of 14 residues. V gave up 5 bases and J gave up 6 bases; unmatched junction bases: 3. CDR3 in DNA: TGTGCCAGCAGCCCAGGACTAGCGGCCGGGGAGCTGTTTTTT. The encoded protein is CASSPGLAAGELFF.

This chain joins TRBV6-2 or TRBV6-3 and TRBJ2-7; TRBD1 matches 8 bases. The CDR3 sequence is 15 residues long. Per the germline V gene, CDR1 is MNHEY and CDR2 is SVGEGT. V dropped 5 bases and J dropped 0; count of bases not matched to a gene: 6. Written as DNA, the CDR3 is TGTGCCAGCAGTCACCGGGACAGGTACTCCTACGAGCAGTACTTC. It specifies CASSHRDRYSYEQYF.

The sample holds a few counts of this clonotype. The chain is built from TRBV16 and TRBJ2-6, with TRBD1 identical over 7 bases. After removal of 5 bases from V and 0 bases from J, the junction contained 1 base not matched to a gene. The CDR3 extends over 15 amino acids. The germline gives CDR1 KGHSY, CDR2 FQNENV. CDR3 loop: CASSSGGSGANVLTF. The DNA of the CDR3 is TGTGCCAGCAGCTCAGGGGGCTCTGGGGCCAACGTCCTGACTTTC.

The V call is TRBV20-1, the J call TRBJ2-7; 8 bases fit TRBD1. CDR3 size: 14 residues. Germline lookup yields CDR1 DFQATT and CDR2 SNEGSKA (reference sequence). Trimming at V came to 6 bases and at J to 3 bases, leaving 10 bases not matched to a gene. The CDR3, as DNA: TGCAGTGCCACAGGGGGGCAGAAGAACTACGAGCAGTACTTC. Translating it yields CSATGGQKNYEQYF.